The present T cell receptor beta chain was sequenced within a study of blood T cell repertoires in COVID-19 (dated by TCRdb to the early 2020s). The study in broad terms: Collaborator samples came from the United States, Italy and Spain and covered acute and convalescent phases of COVID-19. The prospective study material was composed of cDNA or gDNA derived from T cells, B-cell-depleted T cells, or PBMCs. Subjects who had been exposed to COVID-19, were actively infected with it, or had recovered from it provided the deeply sampled blood TCRbeta repertoires that made up the dataset. A freely available public database, intended as a resource for researchers studying the immune response to SARS-CoV-2, is where the repertoires were released. The samples were drawn from the first 160 participants of the ongoing ImmuneRACE study and from 1,254 subjects provided by 6 global collaborators. Nearly every sample came with metadata listing a de-identified subject ID, COVID-19 status, age in years and sex. Where HLA class I and class II types were available, the types were taken from metadata supplied by the sample provider, not from assay-based typing.

Each collaborating institution followed its own protocols to collect whole blood in K2EDTA tubes. Collaborator samples were shipped for TCRbeta analysis as frozen whole blood, isolated PBMCs, or DNA extracted from either sample type. TCRbeta CDR3 regions were amplified from genomic DNA by means of the immunoSEQ Assay, a bias-controlled multiplex PCR. The source study handled its data this way. The number of nucleated cells in each sample was estimated by amplification of reference gene primers within the assay. To quantify the absolute abundance of each unique TCRbeta CDR3 rearrangement, sequence reads were collapsed and filtered. For each sample, productive Simpson clonality was calculated as the square root of Simpson's diversity index over productive rearrangements. What TCRdb holds here is the immuneACCESS table cut down to in-frame rearrangements. Part of the clones is not present; checked against another copy, under half of the missing clones reflect an unresolved V gene, and the others are unexplained. The V and J calls and clone size come from that table; D and trimming were worked out from the DNA. The sample table holds over 200,000 clones, of which around 86% were seen once. In total, the top ten clones hold roughly 5% of the sample.

Concerning this clone itself: Its antigen is unknown. Qualities for individual bases were not recorded, and no much larger clone is one base off.

The study at large found these results: How much clinical and demographic metadata was included differed by source and by participant, and the metadata was provided uncurated.

V loses 0 bases of germline sequence and J loses 0 bases, and the interval between the two ends is 13 bases. The germline V gene (reference sequence) provides CDR1 SEHNR and CDR2 FQNEAQ. There are 17 amino acids in the CDR3, from cysteine to phenylalanine inclusive. Solely the CDR3 DNA is kept, with 51 bases framed from the first base. The sequenced material came from peripheral blood. The chain employs TRBV7-9 and TRBJ2-3; the D segment could be TRBD2, given 6 matching bases. The sequence was collected from a human donor in a cohort sampled during active COVID-19. At the DNA level, the sequence is TGTGCCAGCAGCTTAGCTACGGGCGGGATAAGCACAGATACGCAGTATTTT. Its translation is CASSLATGGISTDTQYF.